A single sample is the source of the 9 T cell receptor beta chains below, sequenced in a study of T-cell memory formation after mild COVID-19. TCRdb passed the 5' RACE reads through MiXCR, listing each CDR3 protein once. Of hundreds of thousands of distinct CDR3 sequences listed, approximately 15% were seen once; the top ten hold roughly 22%. The sequenced material came from PBMCs or a T cell subset sorted from them (not recorded which). The origin of the receptors is a young man who had mild COVID-19 (a few samples of this study predate the infection). Cell type and time point are not known.

In this sample, this clonotype turned up a few times. The chain combines TRBV29-1 with TRBJ2-7; D is undetermined. V was trimmed by 6 bases and J by 2 bases, leaving 11 bases between them. This CDR3 contains 12 residues. Looked up from germline, CDR1 is SQVTM and CDR2 is ANQGSEA. Here the CDR3 reads CSVLTSTYEQYV. The CDR3 region has the DNA TGCAGCGTCCTGACAAGCACCTACGAGCAGTACGTC.

The V call is TRBV19, the J call TRBJ2-2, with D tentatively TRBD1 (5 bases). Germline values: CDR1 LNHDA, CDR2 SQIVND (reference sequence). CDR3 size: 15 residues. V dropped 1 base and J dropped 4 bases, with 10 bases sitting between them. CDR3 sequence: CASSIAGILTGELFF. CDR3 nucleotides: TGTGCCAGTAGTATAGCAGGGATCCTCACCGGGGAGCTGTTTTTT.

This clonotype was counted a few times. This chain uses TRBV12-3 or TRBV12-4 with TRBJ1-1; D gene ambiguous. The CDR3 is 13 amino acids. Trimming took off 3 bases at V and 10 bases at J, with 15 bases between the two ends. The CDR3 DNA sequence: TGTGCCAGCAGTTTCGGGGTATCCGACGGAGCTTTCTTT. It yields the protein CASSFGVSDGAFF.

V and J are TRBV5-4 and TRBJ2-1, with 9 bases aligning to TRBD2. This CDR3 contains 14 residues. With 4 bases clipped from V and 10 bases from J, the junction kept 9 bases outside the gene matches. CDR1 and CDR2 (germline): SGHNT, YYREEE (reference sequence). DNA of the CDR3: TGTGCCAGCAGCGCTGGTATTCTAGCGGGGGAGCAGTTCTTC. Amino acid sequence: CASSAGILAGEQFF.

This sequence joins TRBV5-1 and TRBJ1-3; 7 nucleotides line up with TRBD1. V shed 0 bases and J 1 base; nucleotides not matched to a gene: 4. This CDR3 is built from 16 residues. CDR1 and CDR2 (germline): SGHRS, YFSETQ. The CDR3: CASSLGATGSGNTIYF. CDR3 bases: TGCGCCAGCAGCTTGGGGGCGACAGGGTCTGGAAACACCATATATTTT.

The rearrangement links TRBV30 to TRBJ2-2, with TRBD2 matching 13 bases. CDR3 size: 15 residues. The trim removed 2 bases at V and 6 bases at J, leaving 3 bases unmatched. Looked up from germline, CDR1 is GTSNPN and CDR2 is SVGIG (reference sequence). The CDR3 DNA reads as TGTGCCTGGAGTACGGGACTAGCGGGGTCCGGGGAGCTGTTTTTT. It encodes CAWSTGLAGSGELFF.

This chain joins TRBV7-8 and TRBJ2-7; TRBD1 matches at 7 bases. J was trimmed by 1 base and V by 0 bases; bases with no gene match: 6. The CDR3 sequence is 16 residues long. From germline, CDR1 is SGHVS and CDR2 FQNEAQ. CDR3 nucleotide sequence: TGTGCCAGCAGCTTAGCGGCCCGGACAGGTTCCTACGAGCAGTACTTC. This gives the protein CASSLAARTGSYEQYF.

This clonotype was detected many times. J is TRBJ2-3 and V is TRBV5-1; no clear D. Germline V lookup: CDR1 SGHRS, CDR2 YFSETQ. This CDR3 has 16 amino acids. The V and J ends lost 4 bases and 0 bases respectively, with 15 bases between them. The CDR3 protein is CASSTSDNPSTDTQYF. The CDR3 DNA sequence: TGCGCCAGCAGCACCTCTGACAACCCTAGCACAGATACGCAGTATTTT.

V is TRBV5-4 and J is TRBJ2-3; tentatively, D is TRBD1 (5 bases). Between the trimmed V and J ends, which lost 6 bases and 5 bases, there was a span of 13 bases. CDR3 length: 13 amino acids. Germline V CDR1 and CDR2: SGHNT, YYREEE (reference sequence). The CDR3: CASTRAREDTQYF. CDR3 DNA sequence: TGTGCCAGCACCAGGGCCAGGGAAGATACGCAGTATTTT.